This entry describes one T cell receptor beta chain. Measured with immunoSEQ multiplex PCR; TCRdb has only the in-frame clones, and not every one. The table includes 500,000 to 550,000 clones, around 78% detected once. The record originates from a study of shared T cell receptors in the human thymus. Germline CDR1 reads MNHNS; CDR2 reads SASEGT. The trim removed 4 bases at V and 2 bases at J, leaving 7 bases unmatched. This CDR3 has 15 amino acids. These data also formed part of another study, on human thymus T cells. As that report states: Finnish infants who were healthy and having corrective surgery for congenital heart defects made up the donors. Thymus specimens were resections from corrective heart surgery. Biased V and J segment usage appeared in thymus and peripheral blood. Related research described thymic repertoires that were highly overlapping among unrelated individuals.

Input material: thymocytes. V usage is TRBV6-1 and J usage is TRBJ1-1, with 7 bases aligning to TRBD1. This clonotype was sampled from a boy younger than two with a congenital heart defect. The CDR3 sequence: CASSGQGTPNTEAFF. For the CDR3, the DNA is TGTGCCAGCAGTGGACAGGGAACCCCTAACACTGAAGCTTTCTTT.